This is a list of T cell receptor beta chains from one sample in a study of blood T cell repertoires in COVID-19. Here immunoSEQ multiplex PCR was the method, and the copy in TCRdb shows in-frame clones only, minus some. The data hold approximately 240,000 clones, with roughly 81% observed a single time. Sequencing was performed on peripheral blood. These receptors were collected from a man in his fifties or sixties with acute or convalescent COVID-19. Each CDR3 is given with its conserved first and last residue. Each record gives: J gene, clone size, D gene, V gene, CDR3 DNA, CDR3 protein. The D gene is left open where the match is weak. Clone size is stated in some rows and not others, as once, few, many or a class when expanded.

J: TRBJ2-1; size: once; D: -; V: TRBV11-2; DNA: TGTGCCAGCAGACTATCTCCCGGGCTAGCTCCTACCGAGCAGTTCTTC; CDR3: CASRLSPGLAPTEQFF
J: TRBJ2-7; size: -; D: TRBD1; V: TRBV3-1/TRBV3-2; DNA: TGTGCCAGCAGCCGGGACAGACTCTACGAGCAGTACTTC; CDR3: CASSRDRLYEQYF
J: TRBJ1-5; size: -; D: TRBD1; V: TRBV5-6; DNA: TGTGCCAGCAGCCAAGGACAGGGCGCTCAGCCCCAGCATTTT; CDR3: CASSQGQGAQPQHF
J: TRBJ2-1; size: once; D: TRBD2; V: TRBV7-6; DNA: TGTGCCAGCAGCCCGACTAGCAGTGAGCAGTTCTTC; CDR3: CASSPTSSEQFF
J: TRBJ1-3; size: once; D: TRBD1; V: TRBV18; DNA: TGTGCCAGCTCACCCGGGACAGGGATAGACACCATATATTTT; CDR3: CASSPGTGIDTIYF
J: TRBJ2-2; size: -; D: -; V: TRBV7-9; DNA: TGTGCCAGCAGCTTTAGTGCCGGGGAGCTGTTTTTT; CDR3: CASSFSAGELFF
J: TRBJ1-5; size: -; D: -; V: TRBV3-1/TRBV3-2; DNA: TGTGCCAGCAGCCAAGGCAGGGATCAGCCCCAGCATTTT; CDR3: CASSQGRDQPQHF
J: TRBJ2-7; size: -; D: -; V: TRBV10-3; DNA: TGTGCCATCAGTGAGTCAGTGAGGGATATGGGCGAGCAGTACTTC; CDR3: CAISESVRDMGEQYF
J: TRBJ2-3; size: -; D: TRBD1; V: TRBV3-1/TRBV3-2; DNA: TGTGCCAGCAGCCAAGATGGGGACAGGACAGATACGCAGTATTTT; CDR3: CASSQDGDRTDTQYF
J: TRBJ1-2; size: -; D: -; V: TRBV2; DNA: TGTGCCAGCAGTGTGGGACTTCTCTATGGCTACACCTTC; CDR3: CASSVGLLYGYTF
J: TRBJ1-1; size: -; D: -; V: TRBV12-2; DNA: TGTGCAAGTCGCCCCGGGACAGGTGATACCACTGAAGCTTTCTTT; CDR3: CASRPGTGDTTEAFF
J: TRBJ2-7; size: -; D: -; V: TRBV10-1; DNA: TGCGCCAGCAGTAGGACAGCGGTTTCCAATGAGCAGTACTTC; CDR3: CASSRTAVSNEQYF
J: TRBJ2-1; size: -; D: TRBD2; V: TRBV6-4; DNA: TGTGCCAGCAGTGACGTGGGACTACCCTACAATGAGCAGTTCTTC; CDR3: CASSDVGLPYNEQFF
J: TRBJ1-2; size: -; D: -; V: TRBV25-1; DNA: TGTGCCAGCAGTAGGGGGAACTATGGCTACACCTTC; CDR3: CASSRGNYGYTF
J: TRBJ1-5; size: once; D: -; V: TRBV19; DNA: TGTGCCAGTTCTAACAGGGCCCAGCCCCAGCATTTT; CDR3: CASSNRAQPQHF
J: TRBJ2-7; size: few; D: -; V: TRBV14; DNA: TGTGCCAGCAGCCAAGTAGTCGGGAGCGAGCAGTACTTC; CDR3: CASSQVVGSEQYF
J: TRBJ1-1; size: -; D: -; V: TRBV29-1; DNA: TGCAGCGTGGTTCACAGAAACCCGAACACTGAAGCTTTCTTT; CDR3: CSVVHRNPNTEAFF
J: TRBJ1-5; size: -; D: TRBD1; V: TRBV5-1; DNA: TGCGCCAGCAGCTTGGATGGACAGGATACAAATCAGCCCCAGCATTTT; CDR3: CASSLDGQDTNQPQHF
J: TRBJ1-6; size: -; D: TRBD1; V: TRBV4-1; DNA: TGCGCCAGCAGCCGCCTAGGCCCCGGACAGGGAGGCTATAATTCACCCCTCCACTTT; CDR3: CASSRLGPGQGGYNSPLHF
J: TRBJ2-7; size: -; D: -; V: TRBV24-1; DNA: TGTGCCACCAGTGATCCCGAGGACGAGCAGTACTTC; CDR3: CATSDPEDEQYF
J: TRBJ2-7; size: -; D: -; V: TRBV6-5; DNA: TGTGCCAGCATCCTCACAGGAGACTACGAGCAGTACTTC; CDR3: CASILTGDYEQYF
J: TRBJ2-7; size: -; D: TRBD2; V: TRBV6-5; DNA: TGTGCCAGCAGCCTCGGGGGGGCGACGGTCTACGAGCAGTACTTC; CDR3: CASSLGGATVYEQYF
J: TRBJ2-7; size: -; D: TRBD2; V: TRBV24-1; DNA: TGTGCCACCAGTGCCCTGGGACTAGCGGGAAACTACGAGCAGTACTTC; CDR3: CATSALGLAGNYEQYF
J: TRBJ1-2; size: -; D: -; V: TRBV30; DNA: TGTGCCTGGAAATGGACAGTGAACTATGGCTACACCTTC; CDR3: CAWKWTVNYGYTF
J: TRBJ2-7; size: few; D: -; V: TRBV2; DNA: TGTGCCAGCATTATGGACAGAGACTACGAGCAGTACTTC; CDR3: CASIMDRDYEQYF
J: TRBJ2-5; size: -; D: -; V: TRBV19; DNA: TGTGCCACGAGGGACATCGACCAAGAGACCCAGTACTTC; CDR3: CATRDIDQETQYF
J: TRBJ1-2; size: once; D: -; V: TRBV10-1; DNA: TGCGCCAGCAGTGAAAACCTCAGGGGCTACACCTTC; CDR3: CASSENLRGYTF
J: TRBJ1-2; size: -; D: TRBD1; V: TRBV30; DNA: TGTGCCTGTGGGGACAGCCAAAAACCTAACTATGGCTACACCTTC; CDR3: CACGDSQKPNYGYTF
J: TRBJ1-4; size: -; D: -; V: TRBV2; DNA: TGTGCCAGCAGTCCTGGACTGGCTATGCCGACTAATGAAAAACTGTTTTTT; CDR3: CASSPGLAMPTNEKLFF
J: TRBJ2-3; size: -; D: TRBD1; V: TRBV29-1; DNA: TGCAGCGTTGGGACAGGGGGTGAAGCAGATACGCAGTATTTT; CDR3: CSVGTGGEADTQYF
J: TRBJ1-4; size: -; D: -; V: TRBV27; DNA: TGTGCCAGCAGTCTCTCAGGGGACGAAAAACTGTTTTTT; CDR3: CASSLSGDEKLFF
J: TRBJ1-1; size: -; D: -; V: TRBV15; DNA: TGTGCCACCAGCAGAGACAGGGGCGGCACTGAAGCTTTCTTT; CDR3: CATSRDRGGTEAFF
J: TRBJ1-2; size: once; D: -; V: TRBV6-5; DNA: TGTGCCAGCACCCTGGGTGGGGGGGGCTATGGCTACACCTTC; CDR3: CASTLGGGGYGYTF
J: TRBJ1-1; size: once; D: -; V: TRBV19; DNA: TGTGCCAGTTTTAGACTCCAGGGCACTGAAGCTTTCTTT; CDR3: CASFRLQGTEAFF
J: TRBJ1-2; size: -; D: TRBD1; V: TRBV30; DNA: TGTGCCTGGAGTTACCCGGGACAGGGGATCCTCTATGGCTACACCTTC; CDR3: CAWSYPGQGILYGYTF
J: TRBJ2-7; size: -; D: TRBD2; V: TRBV11-2; DNA: TGTGCCAGCAGCTTAGGACTAGCGGGAGTCCTCGAGCAGTACTTC; CDR3: CASSLGLAGVLEQYF
J: TRBJ1-4; size: -; D: -; V: TRBV10-1; DNA: TGCGCCAGCAGTGAGTCCGCAGGGGCAGGTGAAAAACTGTTTTTT; CDR3: CASSESAGAGEKLFF
J: TRBJ2-2; size: -; D: TRBD2; V: TRBV6-6; DNA: TGTGCCAGCAGCCACGGGGGGAGGGCGAACACCGGGGAGCTGTTTTTT; CDR3: CASSHGGRANTGELFF
J: TRBJ1-6; size: -; D: TRBD1; V: TRBV10-3; DNA: TGTGCCATCAGTGAGTCGCCAGGGGGTGGTTATTCACCCCTCCACTTT; CDR3: CAISESPGGGYSPLHF
J: TRBJ1-1; size: -; D: -; V: TRBV5-4; DNA: TGTGCCAGCAGCCCCGCAGGGGCGCTGGGGAACACTGAAGCTTTCTTT; CDR3: CASSPAGALGNTEAFF
J: TRBJ2-5; size: -; D: -; V: TRBV3-1/TRBV3-2; DNA: TGTGCCAGCAGCCATAGCGGTAGCCAAGAGACCCAGTACTTC; CDR3: CASSHSGSQETQYF
J: TRBJ1-2; size: -; D: TRBD1; V: TRBV11-2; DNA: TGTGCCAGCAGCTTAGGAGTCCACAGGGGCTATGGCTACACCTTC; CDR3: CASSLGVHRGYGYTF
J: TRBJ1-4; size: -; D: TRBD1; V: TRBV3-1/TRBV3-2; DNA: TGTGCCAGCAGCCAAATCTTTCTTAACGGACAGGGGCCCCTGGGGCTGTTTTTT; CDR3: CASSQIFLNGQGPLGLFF
J: TRBJ2-5; size: -; D: TRBD2; V: TRBV5-1; DNA: TGCGCCAGCAGCTCCATCGGCCGGGGGGAGGCCCAGTACTTC; CDR3: CASSSIGRGEAQYF
J: TRBJ2-5; size: -; D: TRBD1; V: TRBV7-9; DNA: TGTGCCAGCAGCTTAGGGCCAATAGGGACAGGGGGAAAGACCCAGTACTTC; CDR3: CASSLGPIGTGGKTQYF
J: TRBJ2-7; size: few; D: TRBD1; V: TRBV29-1; DNA: TGCAGCGTTTTCCTAGAGACAGGGACCTCTACCTACGGGCAGTACTTC; CDR3: CSVFLETGTSTYGQYF
J: TRBJ2-3; size: -; D: -; V: TRBV2; DNA: TGTGCCAGCAATCCGCGGTACACAGATACGCAGTATTTT; CDR3: CASNPRYTDTQYF
J: TRBJ1-2; size: -; D: -; V: TRBV18; DNA: TGTGCCAGCTCACCACCGACCGGAGACTATGGCTACACCTTC; CDR3: CASSPPTGDYGYTF
J: TRBJ2-1; size: -; D: TRBD1; V: TRBV7-7; DNA: TGTGCTAGCAGCTTCCAAGGGGGCGCGTCCTACAATGAGCAGTTCTTC; CDR3: CASSFQGGASYNEQFF
J: TRBJ1-2; size: -; D: -; V: TRBV7-2; DNA: TGTGCCAGCAGCCTCCCGTCGACGGGAGACTATGGCTACACCTTC; CDR3: CASSLPSTGDYGYTF
J: TRBJ1-4; size: -; D: -; V: TRBV5-5; DNA: TGTGCCAGCAGCGGGTACAGGAGCACTAATGAAAAACTGTTTTTT; CDR3: CASSGYRSTNEKLFF
J: TRBJ1-5; size: many; D: TRBD1; V: TRBV4-1; DNA: TGCGCCAGCAGCCAATATCAGGGGGCGGGTCAGCCCCAGCATTTT; CDR3: CASSQYQGAGQPQHF
J: TRBJ1-1; size: -; D: -; V: TRBV9; DNA: TGTGCCAGCAGCGTAGGCCCGGGGGGCACTGAAGCTTTCTTT; CDR3: CASSVGPGGTEAFF
J: TRBJ2-2; size: few; D: -; V: TRBV7-8; DNA: TGTGCCAGCAGCCTGGCGGGGGCAGGCACCGGGGAGCTGTTTTTT; CDR3: CASSLAGAGTGELFF
J: TRBJ2-3; size: once; D: TRBD1; V: TRBV5-5; DNA: TGTGCCAGCAGCCAGGGACAGGGGACAGATACGCAGTATTTT; CDR3: CASSQGQGTDTQYF
J: TRBJ1-1; size: once; D: -; V: TRBV3-1/TRBV3-2; DNA: TGTGCCACCGGAAGAGGGGGGGGTGAAGCTTTCTTT; CDR3: CATGRGGGEAFF